This T cell receptor (beta chain) is from a study of blood T cell repertoires in COVID-19. The CDR3 length is 15 residues. V lost 3 bases to trimming and J lost 4 bases; unmatched junction nucleotides: 9. CDR1 is SGHNT and CDR2 is YYREEE in the germline V gene (reference sequence). Assay used: immunoSEQ multiplex PCR; TCRdb lists only in-frame clones, some missing. The table shows about 290,000 clones, with about nine tenths occurring only once. The chain carries TRBV5-4 and TRBJ2-7; TRBD1 agrees at 8 bases. The sequence was collected from a woman in her 40s who had recovered from COVID-19. Sequencing was done on a sample of peripheral blood. The CDR3 is CASSYDRGIQYEQYF. The DNA of the CDR3 is TGTGCCAGCAGCTACGACAGGGGCATACAGTACGAGCAGTACTTC. Combining the CDR3 with reference TRBV5-4 and TRBJ2-7 gives the whole variable domain ETGVTQSPTHLIKTRGQQVTLRCSSQSGHNTVSWYQQALGQGPQFIFQYYREEENGRGNFPPRFSGLQFPNYSSELNVNALELDDSALYLCASSYDRGIQYEQYFGPGTRLTVT.